Presented here are 21 T cell receptor beta chains from one specimen sequenced in a study of CD8+ T cells in alopecia areata. cDNA reverse transcribed from extracted RNA served as the sequencing template. Using immunoSEQ multiplex PCR, the repertoire was profiled, and TCRdb retains in-frame clones only, with some absent. The data hold around 140,000 clones, with about nine tenths observed a single time. Sequenced here: CD8+ T cells sorted from blood, sampled at week 0. The receptors originated from a human donor with alopecia areata.

This chain uses TRBV14 with TRBJ2-7, with D tentatively TRBD1 or TRBD2 (5 bases each). V shed 0 bases and J shed 6 bases, with 18 bases lying between them. The V gene's germline CDR1 is SGHDN and CDR2 FVKESK. The CDR3 totals 16 residues. The CDR3 sequence is CASSQDWGLTPVEQYF. The DNA of the CDR3 is TGTGCCAGCAGCCAAGATTGGGGGTTAACCCCAGTCGAGCAGTACTTC.

This chain joins TRBV11-3 and TRBJ2-7; D is uncertain. CDR1 is SGHNT, CDR2 YENEEA, per germline. Deletions cut 5 bases from V and 2 bases from J, with 4 bases between. The CDR3 is made up of 11 amino acids. CDR3 nucleotides: TGTGCCAGCAGCATTACCTACGAGCAGTACTTC. Its translation: CASSITYEQYF.

This clone was observed a single time. The gene calls are TRBV4-1 and TRBJ1-1; 9 bases are shared with TRBD1. CDR1 and CDR2 from the germline V gene are MGHRA and YSYEKL. The CDR3 runs 16 residues. Unmatched junction bases numbered 5, after V lost 3 bases and J lost 0 bases. CDR3 loop: CASSHQDRGLNTEAFF. The CDR3 DNA follows: TGCGCCAGCAGCCATCAGGACAGGGGCCTGAACACTGAAGCTTTCTTT.

The rearrangement joins TRBV29-1 to TRBJ2-1; TRBD1 agrees at 9 bases. With V trimmed by 7 bases and J by 5 bases, 15 bases remained unmatched. This CDR3 has 16 amino acids. The germline V gene has CDR1 SQVTM and CDR2 ANQGSEA. DNA for the CDR3: TGCAGCGGTAAAGAACTAAACAGGGGGCTCAACAATGAGCAGTTCTTC. It codes for CSGKELNRGLNNEQFF.

J is TRBJ2-2 and V is TRBV5-1, with 10 nucleotides matching TRBD2. V shed 3 bases and J 1 base; nucleotides not matched to a gene: 3. The germline CDR1 and CDR2 sequences are SGHRS and YFSETQ. The CDR3 is 16 residues long. In nucleotides, the CDR3 is TGCGCCAGCAGCTCCGGACTAGCGGAGAACACCGGGGAGCTGTTTTTT. Its protein product is CASSSGLAENTGELFF.

The chain recombines TRBV4-1 with TRBJ2-3; 7 bases agree with TRBD1. CDR1 is MGHRA, CDR2 YSYEKL, per germline. The CDR3 has 14 amino acids. Germline trimming cut 4 bases from V and 0 bases from J; bases unmatched to any gene: 1. CDR3 sequence (DNA): TGCGCCAGCAGCCTGGGACAGAGCACAGATACGCAGTATTTT. Encoded protein: CASSLGQSTDTQYF.

The chain links TRBV29-1 to TRBJ2-7, with D possibly called TRBD1 or TRBD2 (5 bases each). The CDR3 length is 12 residues. The V gene's germline CDR1 is SQVTM and CDR2 ANQGSEA. V was shortened by 5 bases and J by 3 bases, with 11 bases between the two germline ends. CDR3: CSVRQGDYEQYF. The CDR3 coding sequence is TGCAGCGTTCGTCAGGGAGACTACGAGCAGTACTTC.

This chain joins TRBV11-2 and TRBJ2-5; 14 positions agree with TRBD2. Germline-derived CDR1 and CDR2 are SGHAT and FQNNGV. The CDR3 is made up of 18 amino acids. With 5 bases clipped from V and 4 bases from J, the junction kept 12 bases outside the gene matches. CDR3 amino acids: CASSQGGTSGSLGETQYF. The CDR3 DNA sequence: TGTGCCAGCAGCCAAGGAGGGACTAGCGGGAGTCTTGGAGAGACCCAGTACTTC.

The chain employs TRBV6-5 and TRBJ2-7; 7 bases agree with TRBD2. Germline V lookup: CDR1 MNHEY, CDR2 SVGAGI. Unmatched junction bases numbered 7, after V lost 8 bases and J lost 0 bases. The CDR3 sequence is 14 residues long. CDR3 sequence: CASGPAGTSYEQYF. In DNA, the CDR3 is TGTGCCAGCGGTCCAGCGGGGACCTCCTACGAGCAGTACTTC.

The sample holds one count of this clone. The same CDR3 can be traced to other DNA sequences in this sample. This chain joins TRBV7-9 and TRBJ2-7; D is unclear. The V gene lost 1 base and the J gene lost 5 bases, with 0 bases spanning the gap. CDR3 length: 10 residues. The V gene's germline CDR1 is SEHNR and CDR2 FQNEAQ (reference sequence). In DNA form, the CDR3 reads TGTGCCAGCAGCTTAGACGAGCAGTACTTC. Protein: CASSLDEQYF.

The V and J genes are TRBV29-1 and TRBJ2-2, with a possible D match to TRBD1 (6 bases). V lost 3 bases to trimming and J lost 5 bases, with 10 bases between them. CDR3 length equals 13 residues. CDR1 is SQVTM, CDR2 ANQGSEA, per germline. For the CDR3, the DNA is TGCAGCGTTGACAGGGGCCCTACCGGGGAGCTGTTTTTT. This translates into CSVDRGPTGELFF.

The chain links TRBV6-5 to TRBJ1-5; D not resolved. Per the germline V gene, CDR1 is MNHEY and CDR2 is SVGAGI. This CDR3 region has 15 residues. V was trimmed by 2 bases and J by 2 bases, leaving 10 bases between them. CDR3: CASSYGKPGNQPQHF. The CDR3 bases are TGTGCCAGCAGTTACGGGAAGCCGGGCAATCAGCCCCAGCATTTT.

This clone turned up a few times. This chain links TRBV19 with TRBJ2-1, with a tentative D call TRBD2 (6 bases). Trimming removed 3 bases from V and 5 bases from J, with 11 bases in between. The CDR3 loop spans 14 amino acids. Per germline, CDR1 LNHDA and CDR2 SQIVND (reference sequence). The CDR3 DNA reads as TGTGCCAGTAGTATTGGGGGGTCCAACAATGAGCAGTTCTTC. Translation gives CASSIGGSNNEQFF.

V is TRBV27 and J is TRBJ2-7; D not certain. V was trimmed by 5 bases and J by 6 bases, leaving 14 bases between them. Germline V gene lookup returns CDR1 MNHEY and CDR2 SMNVEV (reference sequence). The CDR3 is made up of 13 amino acids. Here the CDR3 reads CASSTRPDREQYF. The CDR3 DNA is TGTGCCAGCAGTACCCGCCCCGATCGCGAGCAGTACTTC.

This sequence joins TRBV29-1 and TRBJ2-7; D unclear. V was pared by 1 base and J by 0 bases, with 10 bases between. Germline V gene data show CDR1 as SQVTM and CDR2 as ANQGSEA. The CDR3 is 14 residues long. The CDR3 is CSVEVGVSSYEQYF. DNA for the CDR3: TGCAGCGTTGAAGTCGGTGTTAGCTCCTACGAGCAGTACTTC.

The CDR3 loop is CASSQGLLSSYEQYF. DNA of the CDR3: TGTGCCAGCAGCCAGGGACTCCTGAGCTCCTACGAGCAGTACTTC. This chain links TRBV6-5 with TRBJ2-7; a weak D match, TRBD2 (6 bases). There are 15 residues in the CDR3. The V gene lost 6 bases and the J gene lost 0 bases, with 15 bases spanning the gap. Germline loops: CDR1 MNHEY, CDR2 SVGAGI.

CDR3 coding DNA: TGTGCCAGCAGTTTAACTAGCGGGGGGGGGAGCTCCTACGAGCAGTACTTC. Translation: CASSLTSGGGSSYEQYF. The chain uses TRBV27 and TRBJ2-7; 13 bases agree with TRBD2. This CDR3 spans 17 amino acids. After removal of 2 bases from V and 0 bases from J, the junction contained 4 bases not matched to a gene. The germline V gene has CDR1 MNHEY and CDR2 SMNVEV (reference sequence).

In its sample, this clone was seen once. The chain joins TRBV9 to TRBJ2-1; 9 bases line up with TRBD2. The CDR3 extends over 15 amino acids. Germline loops: CDR1 SGDLS, CDR2 YYNGEE. Trimming removed 2 bases from V and 7 bases from J; junction bases left unmatched: 7. The CDR3 DNA sequence: TGTGCCAGCAGCGTTGCGATTAGCGGGAGTAATGAGCAGTTCTTC. It encodes CASSVAISGSNEQFF.

The chain joins TRBV29-1 to TRBJ2-7; a weak D match, TRBD1 (6 bases). The CDR3 runs 15 residues. The germline CDR1 and CDR2 sequences are SQVTM and ANQGSEA. V lost 4 bases and J 0 bases, leaving 16 bases between the germline ends. CDR3 DNA: TGCAGCGTTGTGAACCCTACAGGGACCTCCTACGAGCAGTACTTC. Its protein is CSVVNPTGTSYEQYF.

The chain is built from TRBV4-1 and TRBJ2-3; 7 positions agree with TRBD2. V shed 8 bases, J shed 5 bases, and the junction held 4 bases outside the gene matches. The CDR3 has 12 residues. The V gene's germline CDR1 is MGHRA and CDR2 YSYEKL. CDR3 sequence reads: CASGGGLDTQYF. In DNA, the CDR3 is TGCGCCAGCGGGGGGGGGTTAGATACGCAGTATTTT.

V gene TRBV29-1 combines with J gene TRBJ2-3, with 9 positions matching TRBD1. Per germline, CDR1 SQVTM and CDR2 ANQGSEA. This CDR3 has 13 amino acids. With 7 bases clipped from V and 2 bases from J, the junction kept 4 bases outside the gene matches. The CDR3 DNA follows: TGCAGCGGGAACAGGGGGCCCACAGATACGCAGTATTTT. Residues: CSGNRGPTDTQYF.